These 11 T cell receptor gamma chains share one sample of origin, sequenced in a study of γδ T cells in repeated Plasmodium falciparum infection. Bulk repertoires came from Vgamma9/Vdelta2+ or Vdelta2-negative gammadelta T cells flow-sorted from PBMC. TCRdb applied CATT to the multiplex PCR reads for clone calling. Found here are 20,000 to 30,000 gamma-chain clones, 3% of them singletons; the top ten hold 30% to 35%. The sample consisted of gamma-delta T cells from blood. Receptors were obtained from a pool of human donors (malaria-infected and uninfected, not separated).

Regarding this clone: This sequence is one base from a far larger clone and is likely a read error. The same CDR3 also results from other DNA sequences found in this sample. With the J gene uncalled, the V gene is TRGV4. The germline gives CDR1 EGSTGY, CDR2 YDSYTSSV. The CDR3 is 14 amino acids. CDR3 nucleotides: TGTGCCACCTGGGATGGCCGTCGCGATTATAAGAAACTTTTT. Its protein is CATWDGRRDYKKLF.

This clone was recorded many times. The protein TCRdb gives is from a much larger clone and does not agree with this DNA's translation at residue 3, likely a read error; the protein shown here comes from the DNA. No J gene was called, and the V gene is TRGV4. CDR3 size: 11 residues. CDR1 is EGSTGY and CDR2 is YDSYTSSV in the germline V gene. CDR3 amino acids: CASWDARVGVF. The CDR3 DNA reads TGTGCCTCCTGGGATGCGCGGGTTGGAGTCTTT.

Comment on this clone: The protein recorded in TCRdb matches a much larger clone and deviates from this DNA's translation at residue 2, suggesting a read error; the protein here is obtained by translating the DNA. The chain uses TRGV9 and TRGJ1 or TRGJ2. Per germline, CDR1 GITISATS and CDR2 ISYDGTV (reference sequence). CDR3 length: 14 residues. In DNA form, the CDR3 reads TGTACCTTGTGGGAGGCCGGCACCTATTATAAGAAACTCTTT. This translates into CTLWEAGTYYKKLF.

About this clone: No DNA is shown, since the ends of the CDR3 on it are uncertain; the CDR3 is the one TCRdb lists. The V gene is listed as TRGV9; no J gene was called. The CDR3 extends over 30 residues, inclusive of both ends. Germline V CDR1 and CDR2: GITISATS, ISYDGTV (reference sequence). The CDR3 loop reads CALWRGVRRNSLAVEQHLLSQVSIGRIQHF.

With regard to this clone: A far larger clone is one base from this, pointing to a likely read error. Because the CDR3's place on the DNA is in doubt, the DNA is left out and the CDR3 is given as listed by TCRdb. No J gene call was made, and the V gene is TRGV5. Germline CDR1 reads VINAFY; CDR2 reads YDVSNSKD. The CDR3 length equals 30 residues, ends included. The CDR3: CATWDSRVRNSLAVEQHLLSQVSIGRIQHF.

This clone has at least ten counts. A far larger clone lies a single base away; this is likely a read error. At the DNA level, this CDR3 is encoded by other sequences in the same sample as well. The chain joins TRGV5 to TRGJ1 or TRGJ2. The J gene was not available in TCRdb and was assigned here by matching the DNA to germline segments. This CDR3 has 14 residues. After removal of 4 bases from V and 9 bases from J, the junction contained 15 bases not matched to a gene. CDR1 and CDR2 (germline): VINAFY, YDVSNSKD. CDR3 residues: CATWEPPDFGKKLF. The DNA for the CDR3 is TGTGCCACCTGGGAGCCCCCTGACTTTGGTAAGAAACTCTTT.

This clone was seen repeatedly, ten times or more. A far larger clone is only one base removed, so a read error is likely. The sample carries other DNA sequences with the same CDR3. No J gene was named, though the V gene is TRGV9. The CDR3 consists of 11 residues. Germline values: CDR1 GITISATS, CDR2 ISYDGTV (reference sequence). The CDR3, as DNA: TGTGCCTTGTGGGAGGCTTGTAAGAAACTCTTC. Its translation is CALWEACKKLF.

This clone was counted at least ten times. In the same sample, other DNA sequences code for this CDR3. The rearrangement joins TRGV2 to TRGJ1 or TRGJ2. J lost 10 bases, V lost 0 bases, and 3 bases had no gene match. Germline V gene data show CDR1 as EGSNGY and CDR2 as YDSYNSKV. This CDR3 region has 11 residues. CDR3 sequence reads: CATWDGAKKLF. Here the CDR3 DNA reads TGTGCCACCTGGGACGGGGCGAAGAAACTCTTT.

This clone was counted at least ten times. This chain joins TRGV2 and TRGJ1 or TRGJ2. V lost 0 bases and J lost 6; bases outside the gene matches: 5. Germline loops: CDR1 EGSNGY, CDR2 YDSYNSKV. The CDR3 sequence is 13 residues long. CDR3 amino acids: CATWDGQTYKKLF. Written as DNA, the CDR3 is TGTGCCACCTGGGACGGGCAAACTTATAAGAAACTCTTT.

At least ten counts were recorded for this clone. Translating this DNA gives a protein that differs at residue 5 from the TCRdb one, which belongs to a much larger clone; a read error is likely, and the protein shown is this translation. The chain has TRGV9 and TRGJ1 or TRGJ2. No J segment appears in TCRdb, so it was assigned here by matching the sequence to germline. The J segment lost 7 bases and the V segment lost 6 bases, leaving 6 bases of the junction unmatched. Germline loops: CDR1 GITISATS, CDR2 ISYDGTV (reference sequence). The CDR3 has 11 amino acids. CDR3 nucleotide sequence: TGTGCCTTGTGGAAGACCTATAAGAAACTCTTT. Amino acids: CALWKTYKKLF.

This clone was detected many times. In DNA form, the CDR3 reads TGTGCCTTGTGGGAGGTGCAAGAGGGGTATTATAAGAAACTCTTT. Protein sequence: CALWEVQEGYYKKLF. This chain links TRGV9 with TRGJ1 or TRGJ2. V lost 0 bases, J lost 4 bases, and 9 bases stayed unmatched. There are 15 residues in the CDR3. Germline-derived CDR1 and CDR2 are GITISATS and ISYDGTV (reference sequence).